A single sample is the source of the 9 T cell receptor beta chains below, sequenced in a study of shared clonotypes between healthy human individuals. This table comes from immunoSEQ multiplex PCR, and its TCRdb copy is limited to in-frame clones, with some not included. This sample carries roughly 2.5 million clones, roughly 92% of them seen once, and the ten largest clones take over 0.12%. Sequencing used naive CD4+ T cells sorted from blood. Regarding subset: CD45RA+ positively selected. All receptors come from a young man in good health.

This chain uses TRBV6-6 with TRBJ2-1; TRBD1 aligns across 10 bases. The CDR3 is made up of 13 amino acids. Losses at the gene ends were 8 bases for V and 6 bases for J; bases not matched to a gene: 4. Germline V gives CDR1 MNHNY, CDR2 SVGAGI (reference sequence). DNA for the CDR3: TGTGCCAGCTTAAGGACAGGGGGCAATGAGCAGTTCTTC. The encoded protein is CASLRTGGNEQFF.

As to this clone: In the same sample, other DNA sequences code for this CDR3. The chain is built from TRBV5-1 and TRBJ1-4; TRBD1 might be the D (6 bases). Germline loops: CDR1 SGHRS, CDR2 YFSETQ. This CDR3 is 16 amino acids long. The V end was cut by 0 bases, the J end by 0 bases, with 9 bases between. This chain's CDR3 is CASSLGRTATNEKLFF. CDR3 DNA sequence: TGCGCCAGCAGCTTGGGACGGACAGCAACTAATGAAAAACTGTTTTTT.

Concerning this clone: Within the sample, other DNA sequences also encode this same CDR3. This sequence joins TRBV7-2 and TRBJ2-1, with 8 bases lining up with TRBD2. The germline gives CDR1 SGHTA, CDR2 FQGNSA. The CDR3 spans 15 residues. The J segment lost 3 bases and the V segment lost 5 bases, leaving 6 bases of the junction unmatched. The CDR3 DNA follows: TGTGCCAGCAGCCTCAGCGGGGGAAACTACAATGAGCAGTTCTTC. Translated, it gives CASSLSGGNYNEQFF.

This clone was detected only once. The rearrangement uses TRBV19 and TRBJ1-4; D is undetermined. V lost 5 bases, J lost 8 bases, and 9 bases lay in between. CDR3 length: 12 residues. The germline gives CDR1 LNHDA, CDR2 SQIVND (reference sequence). The DNA of the CDR3 is TGTGCCAGTAGTGTCATGGAGGAAAAACTGTTTTTT. Amino acid sequence: CASSVMEEKLFF.

In nucleotides, the CDR3 is TGTGCCTGGAGTGTATACAAAGGTTTGCGGATGATTCGCTACGAGCAGTACTTC. Protein product: CAWSVYKGLRMIRYEQYF. V gene TRBV30 combines with J gene TRBJ2-7; D unclear. V was pared by 0 bases and J by 3 bases, with 24 bases between. The germline CDR1 and CDR2 sequences are GTSNPN and SVGIG (reference sequence). This CDR3 contains 18 residues.

The J gene is TRBJ2-2, the V gene TRBV9, with unresolved D. This CDR3 comprises 18 residues. V lost 0 bases, J lost 3 bases, and 18 bases lay in between. The germline CDR1 and CDR2 sequences are SGDLS and YYNGEE. The CDR3 loop is CASSVVPSIRTDTGELFF. CDR3 bases: TGTGCCAGCAGCGTAGTTCCATCTATAAGGACCGACACCGGGGAGCTGTTTTTT.

The genes are TRBV18 and TRBJ2-3; 8 bases map to TRBD1. Losses at the gene ends were 3 bases for V and 2 bases for J; bases not matched to a gene: 7. Germline assignment: CDR1 KGHSH and CDR2 LQKENI. CDR3 length: 16 residues. CDR3 loop: CASSPLTGVLTDTQYF. CDR3 nucleotides: TGTGCCAGCTCACCGTTGACAGGGGTGCTCACAGATACGCAGTATTTT.

CDR3 bases: TGTGCCAGCAGCACCCGTAATTCACCCCTCCACTTT. As protein: CASSTRNSPLHF. V usage is TRBV7-2 and J usage is TRBJ1-6, with unresolved D. Trimming pared 5 bases from V and 6 bases from J, leaving 5 bases between. This CDR3 has 12 residues. The V gene's germline CDR1 is SGHTA and CDR2 FQGNSA.

The chain has TRBV6-5 and TRBJ1-2, with unresolved D. Germline CDR1 reads MNHEY; CDR2 reads SVGAGI. Deletions cut 2 bases from V and 5 bases from J, with 12 bases between. The CDR3 covers 14 residues. The CDR3 DNA reads TGTGCCAGCAGTTACACGGGTGAGGGTTATGGCTACACCTTC. It specifies CASSYTGEGYGYTF.